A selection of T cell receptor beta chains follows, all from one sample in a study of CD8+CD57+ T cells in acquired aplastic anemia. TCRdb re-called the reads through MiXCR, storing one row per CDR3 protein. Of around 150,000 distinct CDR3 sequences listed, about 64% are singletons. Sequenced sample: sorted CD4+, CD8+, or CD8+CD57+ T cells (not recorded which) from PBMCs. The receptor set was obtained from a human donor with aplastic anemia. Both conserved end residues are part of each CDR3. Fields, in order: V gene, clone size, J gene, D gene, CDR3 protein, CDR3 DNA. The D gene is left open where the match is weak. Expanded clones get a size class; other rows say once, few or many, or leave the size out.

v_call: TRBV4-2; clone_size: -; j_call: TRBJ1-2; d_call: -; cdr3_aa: CASSQDSGSAGTNYGYTF; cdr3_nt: TGTGCCAGCAGCCAAGACAGCGGTAGCGCAGGAACTAACTATGGCTACACCTTC
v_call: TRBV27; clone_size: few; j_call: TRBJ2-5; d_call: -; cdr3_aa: CASSLSKIQETQYF; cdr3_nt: TGTGCCAGCAGTTTATCGAAGATTCAAGAGACCCAGTACTTC
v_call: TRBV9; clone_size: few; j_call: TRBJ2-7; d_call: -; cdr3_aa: CASSVGASGLYEQYF; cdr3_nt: TGTGCCAGCAGCGTAGGGGCTAGTGGGCTATACGAGCAGTACTTC
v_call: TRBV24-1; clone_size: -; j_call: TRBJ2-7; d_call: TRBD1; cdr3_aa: CATSVTGVEQYF; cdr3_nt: TGTGCCACCAGTGTGACAGGGGTCGAGCAGTACTTC
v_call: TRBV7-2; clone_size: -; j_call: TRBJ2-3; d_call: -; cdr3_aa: CASTHIGATDTQYF; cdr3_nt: TGTGCCAGCACCCACATCGGAGCTACAGATACGCAGTATTTT
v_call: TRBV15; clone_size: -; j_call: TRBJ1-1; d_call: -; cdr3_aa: CATSRDSMRATEAFF; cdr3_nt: TGTGCCACCAGCAGAGATTCAATGCGTGCCACTGAAGCTTTCTTT
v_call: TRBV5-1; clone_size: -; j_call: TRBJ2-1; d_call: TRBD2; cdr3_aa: CASSLAGVIRDEQFF; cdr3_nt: TGCGCCAGCAGCTTAGCGGGGGTGATTAGAGATGAGCAGTTCTTC
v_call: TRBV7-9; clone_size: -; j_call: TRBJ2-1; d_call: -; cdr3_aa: CASSLRGGQGTYNEQFF; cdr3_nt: TGTGCCAGCAGCTTAAGGGGCGGGCAGGGGACCTACAATGAGCAGTTCTTC
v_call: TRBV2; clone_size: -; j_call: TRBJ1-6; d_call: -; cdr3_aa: CASSPGSDNSPLHF; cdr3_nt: TGTGCCAGCAGCCCGGGATCAGATAATTCACCCCTCCACTTT
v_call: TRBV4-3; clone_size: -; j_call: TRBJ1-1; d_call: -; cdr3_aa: CASSQDTGAVTEAFF; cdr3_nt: TGCGCCAGCAGCCAAGATACTGGGGCGGTCACTGAAGCTTTCTTT
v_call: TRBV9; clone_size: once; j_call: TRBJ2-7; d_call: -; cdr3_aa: CASSVGGTEPTYEQYF; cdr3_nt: TGTGCCAGCAGCGTAGGGGGGACGGAGCCTACCTACGAGCAGTACTTC
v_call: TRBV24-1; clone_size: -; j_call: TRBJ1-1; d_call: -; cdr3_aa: CATSDFAGRGAFF; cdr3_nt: TGTGCCACCAGTGATTTTGCGGGGAGGGGAGCTTTCTTT
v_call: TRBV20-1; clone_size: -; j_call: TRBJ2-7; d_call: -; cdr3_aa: CSAPRSSSYNEQYF; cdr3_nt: TGCAGTGCTCCCAGGTCCAGCTCCTACAATGAGCAGTACTTC
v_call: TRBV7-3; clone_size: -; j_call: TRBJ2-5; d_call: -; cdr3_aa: CASSRDNQETQYF; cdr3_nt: TGTGCCAGCAGCCGGGACAACCAAGAGACCCAGTACTTC
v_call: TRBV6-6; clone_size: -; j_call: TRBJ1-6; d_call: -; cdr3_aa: CASSSPLHF; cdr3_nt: TGTGCCAGCAGTTCCCCCCTCCACTTT
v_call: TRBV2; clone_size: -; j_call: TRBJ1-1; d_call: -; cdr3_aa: CASSQPPGAAEAFF; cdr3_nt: TGTGCCAGCAGCCAGCCCCCAGGGGCCGCTGAAGCTTTCTTT
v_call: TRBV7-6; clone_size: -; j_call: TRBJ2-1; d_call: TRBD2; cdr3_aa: CASSLEPGLAGRNEQFF; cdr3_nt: TGTGCCAGCAGCTTGGAACCGGGACTAGCGGGCCGGAATGAGCAGTTCTTC
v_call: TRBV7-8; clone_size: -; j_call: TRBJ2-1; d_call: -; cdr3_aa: CASSLPSGGSYNEQFF; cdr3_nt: TGTGCCAGCAGCTTACCCTCTGGGGGTTCCTACAATGAGCAGTTCTTC
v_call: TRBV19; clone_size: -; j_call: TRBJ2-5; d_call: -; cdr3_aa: CASSGAKGETQYF; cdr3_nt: TGTGCCAGTAGTGGGGCGAAGGGAGAGACCCAGTACTTC
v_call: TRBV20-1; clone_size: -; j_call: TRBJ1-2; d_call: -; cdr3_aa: CSASNRSSGYTF; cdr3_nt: TGCAGTGCTAGTAACCGATCGTCTGGCTACACCTTC
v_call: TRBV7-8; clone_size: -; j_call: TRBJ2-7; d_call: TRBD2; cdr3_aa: CASSPRALAGLYEQYF; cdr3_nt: TGTGCCAGCAGCCCTAGGGCACTAGCGGGGTTGTACGAGCAGTACTTC
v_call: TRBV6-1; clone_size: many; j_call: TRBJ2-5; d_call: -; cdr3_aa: CASSGAEQETQYF; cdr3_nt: TGTGCCAGCAGTGGGGCAGAGCAAGAGACCCAGTACTTC
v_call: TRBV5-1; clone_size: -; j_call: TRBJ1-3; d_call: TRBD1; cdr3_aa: CASSSGQGSGNTIYF; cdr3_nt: TGCGCCAGCAGCTCCGGACAGGGCTCTGGAAACACCATATATTTT
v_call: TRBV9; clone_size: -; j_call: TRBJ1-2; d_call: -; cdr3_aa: CASSVGGGGYGYTF; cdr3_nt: TGTGCCAGCAGCGTAGGTGGGGGAGGCTATGGCTACACCTTC
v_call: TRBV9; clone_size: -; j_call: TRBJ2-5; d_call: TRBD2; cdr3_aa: CASSVGRDLGTTQETQYF; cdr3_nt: TGTGCCAGCAGCGTAGGAAGGGATCTCGGGACTACCCAAGAGACCCAGTACTTC
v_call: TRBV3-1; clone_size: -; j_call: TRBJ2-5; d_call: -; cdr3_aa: CASSLEQLGGYQETQYF; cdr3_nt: TGTGCCAGCAGCCTAGAGCAACTAGGGGGGTACCAAGAGACCCAGTACTTC
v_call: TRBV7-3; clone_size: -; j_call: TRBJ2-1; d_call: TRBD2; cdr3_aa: CASSFSLAGGPLYEQFF; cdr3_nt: TGTGCCAGCAGCTTCTCGCTAGCGGGAGGGCCCTTGTACGAGCAGTTCTTC